This T cell receptor beta chain is from a study of blood T cell repertoires in COVID-19. Clones were sequenced by immunoSEQ multiplex PCR, and TCRdb holds only the in-frame ones, with some missing. The data show around 250,000 clones, over 70% seen once. CDR1 SGHDT and CDR2 YYEEEE come from the germline V gene. This CDR3 has 14 amino acids. V shed 0 bases and J shed 5 bases, with 11 bases lying between them. Material: peripheral blood. The rearrangement links TRBV5-6 to TRBJ2-5, with unresolved D. This sequence was found in a man older than 75 with acute or convalescent COVID-19. This chain's CDR3 is CASSLGAGLETQYF. DNA for the CDR3: TGTGCCAGCAGCTTGGGGGCAGGTCTCGAGACCCAGTACTTC.